This T cell receptor beta chain emerged from a study of molecular identifiers for immune sequencing clone quantification. General study results and limits: Detectable among one million naive cells, according to reports, was Jurkat TCR RNA spiked in from one cell. Under 1% of molecules in naive cells, but over 99% of effector molecules, belonged to clones above 20 RNA copies.

This clonotype has ten or more counts. Its antigen is not identified. Preparation methods for the bulk TCR libraries were those previously described, with listed TCR primers. TCRdb re-derived calls from the PCR reads in MiXCR, one entry per CDR3 protein. The table has just over 95,000 distinct CDR3 sequences, about 24% seen once; the top ten hold 0.94%. Every naive CD8 library was made from between about 17,000 and 1,100,000 sorted cells with 10%, 30% or 50% RNA. The CDR3 sequence is 15 residues long. The V gene end was trimmed by 1 base and the J gene end by 5 bases; junction bases not matched to a gene: 10. Per germline, CDR1 DFQATT and CDR2 SNEGSKA (reference sequence).

The genes are TRBV20-1 and TRBJ1-1, with 7 bases lining up with TRBD1. The source of this sequence is a human donor in good health. Some libraries in this study had Jurkat cell RNA spiked in. The sequencing input was naive CD8+ T cells from blood, with Jurkat cell RNA spiked in. Stated subset: FACS-sorted CD8+CD4-CCR7+CD45RA+ naive T cells. The DNA for the CDR3 is TGCAGTGCTAGAGTCCTAACAGGGGTAGGGACTGAAGCTTTCTTT. Translated, it gives CSARVLTGVGTEAFF.